This TCR beta chain was identified during a study of naive and memory T cell subsets. On this clonotype: Its target is unknown.

Study-wide results and caveats: Possibly reflecting memory cells re-expressing CD45RA, a few larger clonotypes occurred in naive repertoires, especially CD8.

An equimolar mix of two oligonucleotides served as the beta constant-region primer for TRBC1 and TRBC2. Four rounds of PCR amplified the ligated cDNA using nested alpha and beta constant-region primers plus SP2. In TCRdb, the UMI-ligation and nested PCR reads were re-called with MiXCR into one record per CDR3 protein. The sample holds roughly 100,000 distinct CDR3 sequences, roughly 15% seen once. Material for sequencing was naive CD8+ T cells from blood. The source of this sequence is a human donor in good health.

In nucleotides, the CDR3 is TGTGCCAGCAGCTTAGCCCTAAACAATGAGCAGTTCTTC. This translates into CASSLALNNEQFF. The V and J genes are TRBV11-2 and TRBJ2-1; the D is unclear. Trimming stripped 1 base from V and 5 bases from J, with 6 bases between. CDR3 length equals 13 residues. Germline CDR1 is SGHAT and CDR2 is FQNNGV.